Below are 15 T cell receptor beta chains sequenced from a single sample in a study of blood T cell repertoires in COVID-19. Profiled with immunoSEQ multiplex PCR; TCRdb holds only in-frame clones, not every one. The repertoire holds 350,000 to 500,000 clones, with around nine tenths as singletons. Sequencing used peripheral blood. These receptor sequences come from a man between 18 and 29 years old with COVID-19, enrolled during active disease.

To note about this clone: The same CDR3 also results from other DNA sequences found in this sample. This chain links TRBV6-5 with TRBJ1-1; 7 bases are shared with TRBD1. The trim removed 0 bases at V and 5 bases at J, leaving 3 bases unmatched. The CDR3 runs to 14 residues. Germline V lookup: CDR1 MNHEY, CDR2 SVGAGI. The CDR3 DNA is TGTGCCAGCAGTTACTCATCAGGGGGTACTGAAGCTTTCTTT. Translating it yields CASSYSSGGTEAFF.

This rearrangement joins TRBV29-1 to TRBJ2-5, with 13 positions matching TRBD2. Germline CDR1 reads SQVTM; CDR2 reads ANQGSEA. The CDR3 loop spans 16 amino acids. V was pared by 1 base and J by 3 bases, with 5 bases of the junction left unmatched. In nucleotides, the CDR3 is TGCAGCGTTGAAGGGACTAGCGGGGGAACAAAAGAGACCCAGTACTTC. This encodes CSVEGTSGGTKETQYF.

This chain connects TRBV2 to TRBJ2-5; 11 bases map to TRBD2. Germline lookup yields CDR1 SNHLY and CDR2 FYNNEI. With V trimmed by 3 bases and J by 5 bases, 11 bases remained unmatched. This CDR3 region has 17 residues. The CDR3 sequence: CASSDGGSGGAGETQYF. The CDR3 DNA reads TGTGCCAGCAGTGATGGTGGTAGCGGGGGGGCCGGCGAGACCCAGTACTTC.

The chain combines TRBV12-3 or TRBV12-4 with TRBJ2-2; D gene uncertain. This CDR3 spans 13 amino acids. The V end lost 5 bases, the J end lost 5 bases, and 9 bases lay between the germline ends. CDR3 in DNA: TGTGCCAGCAGTGACGACTGGACCGGGGAGCTGTTTTTT. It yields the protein CASSDDWTGELFF.

The CDR3 region has the DNA TGTGCCAGCAGCTTGTCTAGCGGGAGGGCCCTCCCCCCAGATACGCAGTATTTT. Translating gives CASSLSSGRALPPDTQYF. The chain couples TRBV5-6 to TRBJ2-3, with 12 bases that match TRBD2. CDR1 and CDR2 (germline): SGHDT, YYEEEE. There are 18 residues in the CDR3. Losses at the gene ends were 1 base for V and 4 bases for J; bases not matched to a gene: 10.

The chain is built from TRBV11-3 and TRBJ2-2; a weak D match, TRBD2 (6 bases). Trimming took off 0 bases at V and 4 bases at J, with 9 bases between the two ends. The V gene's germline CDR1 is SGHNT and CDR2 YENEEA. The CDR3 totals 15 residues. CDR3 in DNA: TGTGCCAGCAGCTTAGAGGAGGGCTCCACCGGGGAGCTGTTTTTT. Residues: CASSLEEGSTGELFF. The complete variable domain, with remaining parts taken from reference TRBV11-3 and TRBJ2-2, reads EAGVVQSPRYKIIEKKQPVAFWCNPISGHNTLYWYLQNLGQGPELLIRYENEEAVDDSQLPKDRFSAERLKGVDSTLKIQPAELGDSAVYLCASSLEEGSTGELFFGEGSRLTVL.

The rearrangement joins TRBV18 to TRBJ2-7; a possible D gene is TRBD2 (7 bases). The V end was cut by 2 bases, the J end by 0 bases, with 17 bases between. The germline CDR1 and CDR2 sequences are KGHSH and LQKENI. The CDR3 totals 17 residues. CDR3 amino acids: CASSPSGGGPSSYEQYF. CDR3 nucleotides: TGTGCCAGCTCACCAAGTGGGGGGGGCCCCAGCTCCTACGAGCAGTACTTC.

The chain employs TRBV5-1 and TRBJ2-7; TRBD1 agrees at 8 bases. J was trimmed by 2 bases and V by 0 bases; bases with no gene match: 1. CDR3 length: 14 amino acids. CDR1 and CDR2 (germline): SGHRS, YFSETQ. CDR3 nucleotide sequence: TGCGCCAGCAGCTTGGCCAGGGGGCCCTACGAGCAGTACTTC. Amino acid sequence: CASSLARGPYEQYF.

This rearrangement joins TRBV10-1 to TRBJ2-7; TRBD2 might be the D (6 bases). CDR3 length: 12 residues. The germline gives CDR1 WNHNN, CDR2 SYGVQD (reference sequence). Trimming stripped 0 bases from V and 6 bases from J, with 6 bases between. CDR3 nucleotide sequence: TGCGCCAGCAGTGAGTCCGGGGGCGAGCAGTACTTC. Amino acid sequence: CASSESGGEQYF.

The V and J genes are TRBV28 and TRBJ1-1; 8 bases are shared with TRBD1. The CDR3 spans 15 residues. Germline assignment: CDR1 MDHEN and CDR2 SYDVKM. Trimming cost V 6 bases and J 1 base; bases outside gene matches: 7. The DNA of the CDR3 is TGTGCCAGCAGCTGGACAGGGTCAGCGAACACTGAAGCTTTCTTT. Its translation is CASSWTGSANTEAFF.

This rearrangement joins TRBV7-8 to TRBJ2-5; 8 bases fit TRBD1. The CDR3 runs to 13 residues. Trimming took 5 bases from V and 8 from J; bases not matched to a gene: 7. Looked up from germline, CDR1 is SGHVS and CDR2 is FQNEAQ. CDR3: CASSLDREDTQYF. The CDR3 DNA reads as TGTGCCAGCAGCCTGGACAGGGAGGATACCCAGTACTTC.

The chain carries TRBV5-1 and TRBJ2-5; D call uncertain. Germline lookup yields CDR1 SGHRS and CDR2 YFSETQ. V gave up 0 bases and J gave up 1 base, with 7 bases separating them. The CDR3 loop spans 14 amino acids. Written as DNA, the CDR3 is TGCGCCAGCAGCTTGGGCGACTTCCAAGAGACCCAGTACTTC. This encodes CASSLGDFQETQYF.

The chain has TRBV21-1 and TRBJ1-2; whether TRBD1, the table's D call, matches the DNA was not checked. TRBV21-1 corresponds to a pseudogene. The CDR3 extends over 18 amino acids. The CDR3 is CASSKGWGQGPLGKGYTF. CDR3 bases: TGTGCCAGCAGCAAAGGGTGGGGACAGGGTCCACTCGGGAAGGGCTACACCTTC.

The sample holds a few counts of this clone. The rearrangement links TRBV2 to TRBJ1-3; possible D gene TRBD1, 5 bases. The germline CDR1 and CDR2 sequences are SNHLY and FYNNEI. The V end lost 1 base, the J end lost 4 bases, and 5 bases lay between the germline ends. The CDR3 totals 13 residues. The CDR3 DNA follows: TGTGCCAGCAGTGAAGAGGGGGGAAACACCATATATTTT. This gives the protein CASSEEGGNTIYF.

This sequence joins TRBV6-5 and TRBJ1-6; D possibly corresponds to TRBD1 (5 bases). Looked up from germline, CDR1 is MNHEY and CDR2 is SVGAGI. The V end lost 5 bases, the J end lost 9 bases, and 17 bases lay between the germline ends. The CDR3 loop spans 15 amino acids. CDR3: CASSRRQSDRSPLHF. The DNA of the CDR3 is TGTGCCAGCAGTAGACGACAGAGCGATCGTTCACCCCTCCACTTT.